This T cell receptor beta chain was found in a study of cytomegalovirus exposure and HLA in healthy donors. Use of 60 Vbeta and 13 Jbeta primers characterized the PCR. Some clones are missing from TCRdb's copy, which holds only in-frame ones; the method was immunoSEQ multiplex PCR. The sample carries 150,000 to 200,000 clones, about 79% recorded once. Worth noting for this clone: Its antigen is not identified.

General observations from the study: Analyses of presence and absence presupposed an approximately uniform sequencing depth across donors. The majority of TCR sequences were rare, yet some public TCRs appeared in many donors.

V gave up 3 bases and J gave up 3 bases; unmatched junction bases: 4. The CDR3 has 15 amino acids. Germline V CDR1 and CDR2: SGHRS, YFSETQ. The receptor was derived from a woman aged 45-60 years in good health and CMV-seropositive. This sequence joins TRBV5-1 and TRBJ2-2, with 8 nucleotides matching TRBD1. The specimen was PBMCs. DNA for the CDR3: TGCGCCAGCAGCTCGCAGGGGGCGTACACCGGGGAGCTGTTTTTT. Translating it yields CASSSQGAYTGELFF.